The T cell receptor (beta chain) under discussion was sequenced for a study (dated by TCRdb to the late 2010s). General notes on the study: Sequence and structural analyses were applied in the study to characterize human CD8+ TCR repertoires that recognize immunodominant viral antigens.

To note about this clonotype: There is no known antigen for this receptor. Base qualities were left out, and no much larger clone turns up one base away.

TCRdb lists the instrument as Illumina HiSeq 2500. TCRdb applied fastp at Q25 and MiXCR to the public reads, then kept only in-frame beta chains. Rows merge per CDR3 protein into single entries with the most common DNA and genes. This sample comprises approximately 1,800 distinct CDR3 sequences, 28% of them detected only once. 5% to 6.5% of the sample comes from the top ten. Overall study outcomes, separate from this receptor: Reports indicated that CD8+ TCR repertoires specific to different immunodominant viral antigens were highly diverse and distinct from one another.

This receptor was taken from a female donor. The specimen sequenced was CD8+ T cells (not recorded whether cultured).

DNA sequence: TGTGCCAGTGCGACAGGGGGGCTCTACGGGCAATACTTC. Translated, this is CASATGGLYGQYF. Here the chain combines TRBV19 and TRBJ2-7; 9 bases in between match TRBD1. The CDR3, cysteine through phenylalanine, is 13 amino acids long. The DNA shown is the 39-base CDR3, in frame from base 1. Compared with germline, V lacks 8 bases and J lacks 13 bases; bases without a gene match: 15. Reading the germline V gene (reference sequence) gives CDR1 LNHDA and CDR2 SQIVND.